This T cell receptor (beta chain) comes out of a study of graft-versus-host responses after intestinal transplantation. The V gene lost 0 bases and the J gene lost 2 bases, with 6 bases spanning the gap. This CDR3 comprises 15 residues. The germline CDR1 and CDR2 sequences are SGDLS and YYNGEE. Method: immunoSEQ multiplex PCR; TCRdb's copy keeps in-frame clones and lacks some. This table has more than 15,000 clones, approximately 86% appearing once. The chain has TRBV9 and TRBJ2-6; D remains unclear. The material sequenced was bone marrow, taken around 120 days after transplant. This TCR was recovered from a human patient who received an intestinal transplant, so some T cells may come from the graft donor. CDR3 coding DNA: TGTGCCAGCAGCGTAGGGGCTACTGGGGCCAACGTCCTGACTTTC. Residues: CASSVGATGANVLTF.